One and the same sample provided the 15 T cell receptor beta chains below, sequenced in a study of blood T cell repertoires in COVID-19. Method: immunoSEQ multiplex PCR; TCRdb's copy keeps in-frame clones and lacks some. The table lists 200,000 to 250,000 clones, over 75% of them singletons. The sample comprised peripheral blood. The receptors stem from a human donor in a cohort sampled during active COVID-19.

The chain carries TRBV28 and TRBJ1-2; tentatively, D is TRBD1 (5 bases). Trimming cost V 3 bases and J 3 bases, with 14 bases left between them. Germline-derived CDR1 and CDR2 are MDHEN and SYDVKM. The CDR3 extends over 15 amino acids. The chain's CDR3 is CASSFGAGRYYGYTF. In DNA, the CDR3 is TGTGCCAGCAGTTTCGGAGCAGGGAGGTACTATGGCTACACCTTC.

V usage is TRBV3-1 (or the pseudogene TRBV3-2) and J usage is TRBJ2-1, with TRBD2 matching over 7 bases. Germline CDR1 and CDR2: LGHDT and YNNKEL (reference sequence). Unmatched junction bases numbered 15, after V lost 4 bases and J lost 9 bases. The CDR3 consists of 16 residues. The CDR3 region has the DNA TGTGCCAGCAGCCCCTCTCTGGGGGGAGGGCCTCCTGAGCAGTTCTTC. Protein product: CASSPSLGGGPPEQFF.

The chain couples TRBV11-2 to TRBJ2-7; 9 positions agree with TRBD1. The CDR3 loop spans 14 amino acids. With V trimmed by 2 bases and J by 6 bases, 5 bases remained unmatched. Per the germline V gene, CDR1 is SGHAT and CDR2 is FQNNGV. CDR3 sequence reads: CASSLRGQGFEQYF. The CDR3 DNA follows: TGTGCCAGCAGCTTACGGGGACAGGGCTTCGAGCAGTACTTC.

This clone was detected once. The gene calls are TRBV18 and TRBJ2-7, with unresolved D. Germline V CDR1 and CDR2: KGHSH, LQKENI. The length of the CDR3 is 13 residues. Trimming stripped 2 bases from V and 1 base from J, with 6 bases between. As DNA, the CDR3 is TGTGCCAGCTCACCAACGGTTTCCTACGAGCAGTACTTC. Translating gives CASSPTVSYEQYF.

The chain joins TRBV5-4 to TRBJ2-7, with 8 bases matching TRBD2. Trimming took 1 base from V and 3 from J; bases not matched to a gene: 0. The CDR3 consists of 13 residues. Germline CDR1 reads SGHNT; CDR2 reads YYREEE (reference sequence). As DNA, the CDR3 is TGTGCCAGCAGCTTGCGGGAGGGCTACGAGCAGTACTTC. Its protein is CASSLREGYEQYF.

The CDR3 DNA follows: TGTGCCACCATATATAGGCAGGGCGTCTCTAACTATGGCTACACCTTC. Translated, it gives CATIYRQGVSNYGYTF. The J gene is TRBJ1-2, the V gene TRBV28; D may be TRBD1 (5 bases). This CDR3 has 16 residues. V lost 10 bases, J lost 0 bases, and 21 bases lay in between. Per germline, CDR1 MDHEN and CDR2 SYDVKM.

The V call is TRBV4-2, the J call TRBJ1-4, with TRBD1 as a possible D gene (5 bases). CDR3 length: 13 amino acids. The V gene lost 3 bases and the J gene lost 10 bases, with 12 bases spanning the gap. Germline assignment: CDR1 LGHNA and CDR2 YNFKEQ. CDR3 amino acids: CASSQALQGKLFF. The CDR3 region has the DNA TGTGCCAGCAGCCAGGCTCTTCAGGGAAAACTGTTTTTT.

This clone was seen only once. V usage is TRBV28 and J usage is TRBJ1-1; tentative D call: TRBD1 (6 bases). The CDR3 totals 16 residues. The V and J ends lost 6 bases and 2 bases respectively, with 19 bases between them. Germline CDR1 MDHEN, CDR2 SYDVKM. The CDR3 DNA follows: TGTGCCAGCAGCGCCGGGACATATACCCCCAACACTGAAGCTTTCTTT. Its protein is CASSAGTYTPNTEAFF.

The rearrangement uses TRBV7-2 and TRBJ2-7; 8 nucleotides match TRBD2. V trimming: 5 bases; J trimming: 6 bases; junction bases outside the gene matches: 9. The CDR3 covers 14 residues. CDR1 and CDR2 from the germline V gene are SGHTA and FQGNSA. In DNA form, the CDR3 reads TGTGCCAGCAGCACCGTCGGGGGGGTTGGCGAGCAGTACTTC. This sequence encodes CASSTVGGVGEQYF.

The table lists this clone with a few counts. The rearrangement links TRBV6-2 or TRBV6-3 to TRBJ2-7; unclear D gene. This CDR3 is built from 15 residues. Trimming pared 2 bases from V and 2 bases from J, leaving 13 bases between. From germline, CDR1 is MNHEY and CDR2 SVGEGT. The CDR3 protein is CASSYPAGLPYEQYF. The CDR3 nucleotides are TGTGCCAGCAGTTACCCGGCAGGCCTACCCTACGAGCAGTACTTC.

V usage is TRBV9 and J usage is TRBJ2-7; 10 bases match TRBD2. The J segment lost 3 bases and the V segment lost 4 bases, leaving 7 bases of the junction unmatched. Per the germline V gene, CDR1 is SGDLS and CDR2 is YYNGEE. This CDR3 has 15 amino acids. CDR3 region: CASSPSGTSDYEQYF. The CDR3 DNA reads as TGTGCCAGCAGCCCCTCCGGGACTAGCGACTACGAGCAGTACTTC.

The chain couples TRBV4-1 to TRBJ2-2; D may be TRBD1 (6 bases). Germline V lookup: CDR1 MGHRA, CDR2 YSYEKL. V dropped 3 bases and J dropped 3 bases, with 8 bases sitting between them. The length of the CDR3 is 14 residues. In DNA, the CDR3 is TGCGCCAGCAGCCACTGGACAGACACCGGGGAGCTGTTTTTT. Its protein is CASSHWTDTGELFF.

The count of this clone is one. The chain uses TRBV30 and TRBJ1-4; maybe TRBD1 (6 bases). CDR3 size: 15 residues. V gave up 2 bases and J gave up 2 bases, with 12 bases separating them. CDR1 is GTSNPN, CDR2 SVGIG, per germline (reference sequence). CDR3 sequence (DNA): TGTGCCTGGAGTAAAGGGGGTGGCACTAATGAAAAACTGTTTTTT. It yields the protein CAWSKGGGTNEKLFF.

The chain carries TRBV19 and TRBJ2-7, with 7 nucleotides matching TRBD2. The J segment lost 1 base and the V segment lost 5 bases, leaving 5 bases of the junction unmatched. The CDR3 is 14 amino acids. In germline, CDR1 is LNHDA, CDR2 SQIVND (reference sequence). For the CDR3, the DNA is TGTGCCAGTAGTTCTGCACTAGCGTCCTACGAGCAGTACTTC. Translating it yields CASSSALASYEQYF.

The V call is TRBV4-1, the J call TRBJ1-2, with 9 bases matching TRBD1. The CDR3 contains 17 residues. Germline V gives CDR1 MGHRA, CDR2 YSYEKL. Trimming took 3 bases from V and 4 from J; bases not matched to a gene: 12. CDR3 protein: CASSHLGQGIKGYGYTF. DNA of the CDR3: TGCGCCAGCAGCCACTTAGGACAGGGGATAAAGGGCTATGGCTACACCTTC.